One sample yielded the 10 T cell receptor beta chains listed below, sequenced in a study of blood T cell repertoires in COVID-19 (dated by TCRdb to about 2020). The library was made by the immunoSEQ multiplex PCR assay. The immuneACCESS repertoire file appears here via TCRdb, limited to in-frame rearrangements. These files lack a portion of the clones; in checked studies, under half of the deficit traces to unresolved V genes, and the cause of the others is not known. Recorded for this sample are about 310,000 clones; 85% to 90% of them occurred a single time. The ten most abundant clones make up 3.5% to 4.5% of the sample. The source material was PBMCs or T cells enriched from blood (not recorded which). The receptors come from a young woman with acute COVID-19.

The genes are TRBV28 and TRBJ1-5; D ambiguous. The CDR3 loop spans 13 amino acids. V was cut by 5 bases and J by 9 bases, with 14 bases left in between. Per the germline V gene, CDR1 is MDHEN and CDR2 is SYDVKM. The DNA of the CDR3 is TGTGCCAGCAGTCAAGAGGTCCGGGGGCCCCAGCATTTT. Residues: CASSQEVRGPQHF.

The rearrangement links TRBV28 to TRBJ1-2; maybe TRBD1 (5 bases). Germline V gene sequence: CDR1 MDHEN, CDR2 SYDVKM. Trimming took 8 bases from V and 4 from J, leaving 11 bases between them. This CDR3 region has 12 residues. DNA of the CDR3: TGTGCCAGCCGGGGGGGAGCCTATGGCTACACCTTC. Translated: CASRGGAYGYTF.

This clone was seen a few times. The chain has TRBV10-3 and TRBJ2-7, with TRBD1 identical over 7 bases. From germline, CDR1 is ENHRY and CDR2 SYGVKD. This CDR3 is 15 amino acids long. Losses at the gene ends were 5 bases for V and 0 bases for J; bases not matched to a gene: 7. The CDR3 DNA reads TGTGCCATCAGTAGAGGGGACAGTGTCTCCTACGAGCAGTACTTC. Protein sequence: CAISRGDSVSYEQYF.

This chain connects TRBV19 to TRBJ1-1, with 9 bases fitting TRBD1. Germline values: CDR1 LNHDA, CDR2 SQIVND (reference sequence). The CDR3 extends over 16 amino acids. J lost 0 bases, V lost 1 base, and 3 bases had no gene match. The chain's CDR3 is CASSIVWTGVNTEAFF. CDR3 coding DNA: TGTGCCAGTAGTATAGTCTGGACAGGGGTGAACACTGAAGCTTTCTTT.

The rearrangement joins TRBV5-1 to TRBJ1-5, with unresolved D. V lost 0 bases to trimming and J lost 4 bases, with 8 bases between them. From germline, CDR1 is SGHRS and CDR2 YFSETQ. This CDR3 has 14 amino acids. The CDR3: CASSLGNGNQPQHF. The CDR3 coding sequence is TGCGCCAGCAGCTTGGGTAACGGTAATCAGCCCCAGCATTTT.

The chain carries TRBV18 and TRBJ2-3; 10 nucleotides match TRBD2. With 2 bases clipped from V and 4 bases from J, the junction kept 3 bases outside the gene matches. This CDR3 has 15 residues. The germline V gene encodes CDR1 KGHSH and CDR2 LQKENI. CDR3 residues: CASSPSGRAPDTQYF. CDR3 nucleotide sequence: TGTGCCAGCTCACCAAGCGGGAGGGCCCCAGATACGCAGTATTTT.

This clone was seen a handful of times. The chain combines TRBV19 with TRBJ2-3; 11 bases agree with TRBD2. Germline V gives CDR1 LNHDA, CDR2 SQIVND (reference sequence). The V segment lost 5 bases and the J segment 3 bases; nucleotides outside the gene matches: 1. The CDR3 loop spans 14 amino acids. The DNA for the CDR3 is TGTGCCAGTAGTCGGACTAGCGGGACAGATACGCAGTATTTT. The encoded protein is CASSRTSGTDTQYF.

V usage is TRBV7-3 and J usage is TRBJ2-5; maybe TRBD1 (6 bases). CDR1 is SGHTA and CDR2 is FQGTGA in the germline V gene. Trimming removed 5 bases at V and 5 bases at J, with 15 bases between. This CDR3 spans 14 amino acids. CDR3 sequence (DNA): TGTGCCAGCAGCCTACAGGGTCCGGGGGAGACCCAGTACTTC. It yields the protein CASSLQGPGETQYF.

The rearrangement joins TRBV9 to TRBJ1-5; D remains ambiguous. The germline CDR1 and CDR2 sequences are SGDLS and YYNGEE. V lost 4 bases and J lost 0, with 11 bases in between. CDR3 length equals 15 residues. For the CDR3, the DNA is TGTGCCAGCAGCTCTGGCGGGGATAGCAATCAGCCCCAGCATTTT. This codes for CASSSGGDSNQPQHF.

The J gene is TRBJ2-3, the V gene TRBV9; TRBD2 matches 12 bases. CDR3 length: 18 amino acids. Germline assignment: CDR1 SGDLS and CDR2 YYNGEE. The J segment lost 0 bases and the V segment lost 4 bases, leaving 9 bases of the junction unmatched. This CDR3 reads CASSTSSGRGYSTDTQYF. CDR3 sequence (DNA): TGTGCCAGCAGCACTTCTAGCGGGAGGGGTTATAGCACAGATACGCAGTATTTT.